A selection of T cell receptor beta chains follows, all from one sample in a study of blood T cell repertoires in COVID-19. TCRdb's copy holds only in-frame clones and misses some; the assay was immunoSEQ multiplex PCR. The sample yields 53,000 or so clones, about 80% seen once. Sequenced sample: peripheral blood. These receptor sequences come from a man aged 45-60 years with active or convalescent COVID-19. Both conserved end residues are part of each CDR3. The order of the fields is J gene, D gene, clone size, V gene, CDR3 DNA, CDR3 protein. The D gene is left open where the match is weak. For some rows the clone size is stated as once, few or many, or as a class when expanded; others skip it.

j_call: TRBJ2-3; d_call: -; clone_size: few; v_call: TRBV15; cdr3_nt: TGTGCCACCAGCAGGGACCGCGGGGCGATCGATGGGACAGATACGCAGTATTTT; cdr3_aa: CATSRDRGAIDGTDTQYF
j_call: TRBJ2-1; d_call: TRBD2; clone_size: -; v_call: TRBV19; cdr3_nt: TGTGCCAGTAGCCAACGGGGAGGTGGTAGCGGGGGGCATGAGCAGTTCTTC; cdr3_aa: CASSQRGGGSGGHEQFF
j_call: TRBJ2-3; d_call: TRBD2; clone_size: -; v_call: TRBV6-6; cdr3_nt: TGTGCCAGCAGTAGGACTAGCTACGATACGCAGTATTTT; cdr3_aa: CASSRTSYDTQYF
j_call: TRBJ2-7; d_call: -; clone_size: -; v_call: TRBV4-2; cdr3_nt: TGTGCCAGCAGCCAAGATCGGGTTGAGGGCACGGCCTCCTACGAGCAGTACTTC; cdr3_aa: CASSQDRVEGTASYEQYF
j_call: TRBJ2-2; d_call: -; clone_size: few; v_call: TRBV15; cdr3_nt: TGTGCCACCAGCAGAGCAATGGCGGGGACCGGGGAGCTGTTTTTT; cdr3_aa: CATSRAMAGTGELFF
j_call: TRBJ2-1; d_call: -; clone_size: once; v_call: TRBV9; cdr3_nt: TGTGCCAGCAGCAATAGCGGAGCCCATTACAATGAGCAGTTCTTC; cdr3_aa: CASSNSGAHYNEQFF
j_call: TRBJ1-2; d_call: -; clone_size: few; v_call: TRBV18; cdr3_nt: TGTGCCAGCTCACCGAATGGACTGCCACTCAATGGCTACACCTTC; cdr3_aa: CASSPNGLPLNGYTF
j_call: TRBJ2-3; d_call: -; clone_size: few; v_call: TRBV2; cdr3_nt: TGTGCCAGCAGTTATACAGGGACGGGTACAGATACGCAGTATTTT; cdr3_aa: CASSYTGTGTDTQYF
j_call: TRBJ1-1; d_call: TRBD1; clone_size: -; v_call: TRBV3-1/TRBV3-2; cdr3_nt: TGTGCCAGCAGCCAAGATCTACCAGGGGGACTGAACACTGAAGCTTTCTTT; cdr3_aa: CASSQDLPGGLNTEAFF
j_call: TRBJ2-1; d_call: -; clone_size: -; v_call: TRBV2; cdr3_nt: TGTGCCAGCAGGGGCGAGCACAATGAGCAGTTCTTC; cdr3_aa: CASRGEHNEQFF
j_call: TRBJ1-1; d_call: -; clone_size: medium-sized; v_call: TRBV19; cdr3_nt: TGTGCCAGCCATGGGGGGGTGGGGGGGGCAGCTTTCTTT; cdr3_aa: CASHGGVGGAAFF
j_call: TRBJ1-5; d_call: -; clone_size: -; v_call: TRBV15; cdr3_nt: TGTGCCACCACGCAGGGAGGGGGTTATAGCAATCAGCCCCAGCATTTT; cdr3_aa: CATTQGGGYSNQPQHF
j_call: TRBJ1-3; d_call: TRBD1; clone_size: many; v_call: TRBV29-1; cdr3_nt: TGCAGCGTATTACAGGGGTCTACTGGAAACACCATATATTTT; cdr3_aa: CSVLQGSTGNTIYF
j_call: TRBJ1-1; d_call: -; clone_size: many; v_call: TRBV15; cdr3_nt: TGTGCCACCAGCGGCGGTGACGGGAACACTGAAGCTTTCTTT; cdr3_aa: CATSGGDGNTEAFF
j_call: TRBJ1-4; d_call: TRBD1; clone_size: -; v_call: TRBV19; cdr3_nt: TGTGCCAGTAGTACGGGACAGGGACCTGCAACTAATGAAAAACTGTTTTTT; cdr3_aa: CASSTGQGPATNEKLFF
j_call: TRBJ2-2; d_call: TRBD2; clone_size: once; v_call: TRBV25-1; cdr3_nt: TGTGCCAGCACCCCTGGCGGGAGGGCGAGCACCGGGGAGCTGTTTTTT; cdr3_aa: CASTPGGRASTGELFF
j_call: TRBJ2-7; d_call: TRBD2; clone_size: -; v_call: TRBV4-2; cdr3_nt: TGTGCCAGCAGCCAATCTAGCGGGAGTCGCGAGCAGTACTTC; cdr3_aa: CASSQSSGSREQYF
j_call: TRBJ2-1; d_call: TRBD2; clone_size: -; v_call: TRBV18; cdr3_nt: TGTGCCAGCTCACCAGAGGGACTAGCGGGAGAGCAGTTCTTC; cdr3_aa: CASSPEGLAGEQFF
j_call: TRBJ2-5; d_call: -; clone_size: -; v_call: TRBV2; cdr3_nt: TGTGCCAGCAGTGTTTTGGGCCTGGAGACCCAGTACTTC; cdr3_aa: CASSVLGLETQYF
j_call: TRBJ1-1; d_call: -; clone_size: medium-sized; v_call: TRBV25-1; cdr3_nt: TGTGCCAGCAGTGAATCAGGGAACACTGAAGCTTTCTTT; cdr3_aa: CASSESGNTEAFF
j_call: TRBJ1-1; d_call: TRBD1; clone_size: few; v_call: TRBV19; cdr3_nt: TGTGCCAGTAGGCCCAGGGGGCTTGTTGAAGCTTTCTTT; cdr3_aa: CASRPRGLVEAFF
j_call: TRBJ2-3; d_call: TRBD2; clone_size: -; v_call: TRBV4-1; cdr3_nt: TGCGCCAGCAGCCAAGAGGGACTAGCGGACACAGATACGCAGTATTTT; cdr3_aa: CASSQEGLADTDTQYF
j_call: TRBJ2-3; d_call: -; clone_size: -; v_call: TRBV5-1; cdr3_nt: TGCGCCAGCAGCCTGACGCTAGACACAGATACGCAGTATTTT; cdr3_aa: CASSLTLDTDTQYF
j_call: TRBJ2-3; d_call: TRBD2; clone_size: once; v_call: TRBV5-1; cdr3_nt: TGCGCCAGCAGCTTAGCGGGAGCGGCCCCGGGTACGCAGTATTTT; cdr3_aa: CASSLAGAAPGTQYF
j_call: TRBJ2-7; d_call: TRBD1; clone_size: -; v_call: TRBV25-1; cdr3_nt: TGTGCCAGCAGTGAACAGGACAGGGCAGAGGGCGAGCAGTACTTC; cdr3_aa: CASSEQDRAEGEQYF
j_call: TRBJ2-7; d_call: -; clone_size: few; v_call: TRBV4-1; cdr3_nt: TGCGCCAGCAGCCACGAGTGGGCGCTCTCAATCCCTTCCTACGAGCAGTACTTC; cdr3_aa: CASSHEWALSIPSYEQYF
j_call: TRBJ2-1; d_call: -; clone_size: -; v_call: TRBV13; cdr3_nt: TGTGCCAGCAGCTTAGGTAGGGAAAGCGGGCTCTGGGCCAATGAGCAGTTCTTC; cdr3_aa: CASSLGRESGLWANEQFF
j_call: TRBJ2-5; d_call: -; clone_size: -; v_call: TRBV18; cdr3_nt: TGTGCCAGCTCCCTAGGGGAAGAGACCCAGTACTTC; cdr3_aa: CASSLGEETQYF
j_call: TRBJ2-5; d_call: -; clone_size: once; v_call: TRBV7-2; cdr3_nt: TGTGCCAGCAGCTTAGACGGCCTAGCCGGAGAGACCCAGTACTTC; cdr3_aa: CASSLDGLAGETQYF
j_call: TRBJ1-1; d_call: -; clone_size: -; v_call: TRBV2; cdr3_nt: TGTGCCAGCAGTGAGCGGCTGCCGATCGAAGCTTTCTTT; cdr3_aa: CASSERLPIEAFF
j_call: TRBJ1-1; d_call: TRBD1; clone_size: -; v_call: TRBV18; cdr3_nt: TGTGCCAGCTCTCGCGACCGGTTGGACAGGGAAGTCACTGAAGCTTTCTTT; cdr3_aa: CASSRDRLDREVTEAFF
j_call: TRBJ2-5; d_call: -; clone_size: -; v_call: TRBV27; cdr3_nt: TGTGCCAGCAGTTTGCGGGGGCCCCAAGAGACCCAGTACTTC; cdr3_aa: CASSLRGPQETQYF
j_call: TRBJ1-3; d_call: -; clone_size: -; v_call: TRBV5-1; cdr3_nt: TGCGCCAGCAGCTTTAACCACGGGCAGGGCTGGAACACCATATATTTT; cdr3_aa: CASSFNHGQGWNTIYF
j_call: TRBJ2-7; d_call: TRBD1; clone_size: -; v_call: TRBV3-1/TRBV3-2; cdr3_nt: TGTGCCAGCAGCCACGGACAGGGCCACGAGCAGTACTTC; cdr3_aa: CASSHGQGHEQYF
j_call: TRBJ1-5; d_call: -; clone_size: few; v_call: TRBV19; cdr3_nt: TGTGCCAGTATCGGAGGGGCCGCCAATCAGCCCCAGCATTTT; cdr3_aa: CASIGGAANQPQHF
j_call: TRBJ1-3; d_call: -; clone_size: -; v_call: TRBV13; cdr3_nt: TGTGCCAGCAGCCTCACGACAAAACCTGGAAACACCATATATTTT; cdr3_aa: CASSLTTKPGNTIYF
j_call: TRBJ1-1; d_call: -; clone_size: -; v_call: TRBV7-9; cdr3_nt: TGTGCCAGCAGCGTAGGACTCGGGGGTGGGAAGGGTGAAGCTTTCTTT; cdr3_aa: CASSVGLGGGKGEAFF
j_call: TRBJ1-1; d_call: -; clone_size: -; v_call: TRBV7-3; cdr3_nt: TGTGCCAGCAGCCGTTGGGGGGGCGAAAACACTGAAGCTTTCTTT; cdr3_aa: CASSRWGGENTEAFF
j_call: TRBJ2-3; d_call: TRBD2; clone_size: -; v_call: TRBV9; cdr3_nt: TGTGCCAGCACCTCCGGGACTAGCGGGAGTACTAGCACAGATACGCAGTATTTT; cdr3_aa: CASTSGTSGSTSTDTQYF
j_call: TRBJ2-1; d_call: -; clone_size: -; v_call: TRBV5-1; cdr3_nt: TGCGCCAGCAGCTTGGTAATCAGCTCCTACAATGAGCAGTTCTTC; cdr3_aa: CASSLVISSYNEQFF
j_call: TRBJ2-3; d_call: -; clone_size: -; v_call: TRBV14; cdr3_nt: TGTGCCAGCAGCTACGCGGGACCTAGCACAGATACGCAGTATTTT; cdr3_aa: CASSYAGPSTDTQYF
j_call: TRBJ1-1; d_call: TRBD1; clone_size: -; v_call: TRBV6-5; cdr3_nt: TGTGCCAGCAGTTACGCGGACAGGAGGGACACTGAAGCTTTCTTT; cdr3_aa: CASSYADRRDTEAFF
j_call: TRBJ2-1; d_call: TRBD2; clone_size: -; v_call: TRBV7-7; cdr3_nt: TGTGCCAGCAGCCTTTATTTGGGACTATTGGGGGATGAGCAGTTCTTC; cdr3_aa: CASSLYLGLLGDEQFF
j_call: TRBJ1-3; d_call: TRBD1; clone_size: -; v_call: TRBV30; cdr3_nt: TGTGCCTGGAGTTGGGACAGAGGAAACACCATATATTTT; cdr3_aa: CAWSWDRGNTIYF
j_call: TRBJ1-2; d_call: TRBD1; clone_size: -; v_call: TRBV7-2; cdr3_nt: TGTGCCAGCAGCCTAAGGACAGGCGCCGTCTCACCCTATGGCTACACCTTC; cdr3_aa: CASSLRTGAVSPYGYTF
j_call: TRBJ2-6; d_call: -; clone_size: once; v_call: TRBV7-2; cdr3_nt: TGTGCCAGCAGCTTAGTGGTCGGGTTTGGTGCTGGGGCCAACGTCCTGACTTTC; cdr3_aa: CASSLVVGFGAGANVLTF
j_call: TRBJ2-7; d_call: TRBD2; clone_size: once; v_call: TRBV18; cdr3_nt: TGTGCCAGCTCCCGGGGGGACTACGAGCAGTACTTC; cdr3_aa: CASSRGDYEQYF
j_call: TRBJ2-3; d_call: TRBD1; clone_size: -; v_call: TRBV19; cdr3_nt: TGTGCCAGTAGACTCGGACAGGACCTACTGGGGGATACGCAGTATTTT; cdr3_aa: CASRLGQDLLGDTQYF
j_call: TRBJ2-2; d_call: -; clone_size: -; v_call: TRBV3-1/TRBV3-2; cdr3_nt: TGTGCCAGCAGCTATGGGGCAGGTCTACGGACCGGGGAGCTGTTTTTT; cdr3_aa: CASSYGAGLRTGELFF
j_call: TRBJ2-5; d_call: -; clone_size: -; v_call: TRBV5-6; cdr3_nt: TGTGCCAGCAGCTTTATCCAGGTTGCCAAAGAGACCCAGTACTTC; cdr3_aa: CASSFIQVAKETQYF
j_call: TRBJ2-2; d_call: TRBD1; clone_size: -; v_call: TRBV19; cdr3_nt: TGTGCCAGTAGTATAAGGCAGGGGGCGAACACCGGGGAGCTGTTTTTT; cdr3_aa: CASSIRQGANTGELFF
j_call: TRBJ2-5; d_call: TRBD1; clone_size: -; v_call: TRBV11-2; cdr3_nt: TGTGCCAGCAGCTTAGGGGGACAGCTGCAAGAGACCCAGTACTTC; cdr3_aa: CASSLGGQLQETQYF
j_call: TRBJ2-7; d_call: -; clone_size: -; v_call: TRBV18; cdr3_nt: TGTGCCAGCTCACCGGACGGGGAACACGAGCAGTACTTC; cdr3_aa: CASSPDGEHEQYF
j_call: TRBJ1-5; d_call: TRBD1; clone_size: -; v_call: TRBV7-2; cdr3_nt: TGTGCCAGCAGCGGGACAGGGAGGCCCCAGCATTTT; cdr3_aa: CASSGTGRPQHF
j_call: TRBJ1-2; d_call: TRBD1; clone_size: -; v_call: TRBV18; cdr3_nt: TGTGCCAGCTCACCCCGCCTGGACAGGTCCTATGGCTACACCTTC; cdr3_aa: CASSPRLDRSYGYTF
j_call: TRBJ1-6; d_call: -; clone_size: -; v_call: TRBV2; cdr3_nt: TGTGCCAGCAGTGAAGGTTACTATAATTCACCCCTCCACTTT; cdr3_aa: CASSEGYYNSPLHF
j_call: TRBJ1-1; d_call: TRBD1; clone_size: few; v_call: TRBV29-1; cdr3_nt: TGCAGCGCATCCGGGACAGCAGCTTTCTTT; cdr3_aa: CSASGTAAFF
j_call: TRBJ2-1; d_call: TRBD1; clone_size: -; v_call: TRBV11-2; cdr3_nt: TGTGCCAGCAGCTTTACTCGACAGGGGCGAGGGAATGAGCAGTTCTTC; cdr3_aa: CASSFTRQGRGNEQFF
j_call: TRBJ2-1; d_call: -; clone_size: -; v_call: TRBV11-2; cdr3_nt: TGTGCCAGCAGCTTAGGTATCGGGTCCTACAATGAGCAGTTCTTC; cdr3_aa: CASSLGIGSYNEQFF